The T cell receptor (beta chain) described here comes from a study of T-cell reconstitution after alpha-beta-depleted transplantation in children. The CDR3 has 13 amino acids. The germline V gene has CDR1 KGHDR and CDR2 SFDVKD. The V segment lost 3 bases and the J segment 7 bases; nucleotides outside the gene matches: 4. Study results and limitations: Where alpha-beta T cells came from about two months after transplant was reportedly several hundred expanded graft clones. Surviving recipient T cells and thymic progenitors underlay high day-60 TCRbeta diversity in some patients. T-cell counts and diversity were attributed mostly to newly produced T cells one year after transplant.

Unique molecular identifiers were used in preparing the TCRbeta library. One entry per CDR3 protein results from TCRdb running MiXCR on the PCR reads. Altogether some 180,000 distinct CDR3 sequences are present, 5.5% to 7% being singletons, with the ten largest covering just over 5.5%. The sample holds a few counts of this clonotype. What it binds is not known. V usage is TRBV24-1 and J usage is TRBJ1-1, with 7 bases lining up with TRBD1. The clonotype was recovered from a boy aged 2 to 10 with acute lymphoblastic leukemia, due to receive a stem cell transplant. This material consisted of PBMCs, taken before TCRalphabeta/CD19-depleted stem cell transplant. The CDR3 nucleotides are TGTGCCACCAGTGATGACAGGGACCTTGAAGCTTTCTTT. It yields the protein CATSDDRDLEAFF.